This note documents a single T cell receptor beta chain sequence. Its antigen is not yet known. Base qualities are not at hand, and no much larger clone is one base apart. The V and J ends are trimmed by 4 bases and 10 bases, leaving 11 bases between them. Including the terminal cysteine and phenylalanine, the CDR3 comprises 12 residues. This entry keeps only the CDR3 DNA: 36 bases, framed from base 1. Per the germline V gene, MNHEY is the CDR1 and SVGEGT is the CDR2. This sample was included in a study of response to subunit inactivated influenza vaccine (dated 2018 in TCRdb). Some background on the complete study: The study used deep quantitative T cell receptor repertoire profiling to track responses to a trivalent subunit inactivated influenza vaccine. What the research found in general, with its limitations: According to the authors, only a limited number of new T cells may be recruited by each seasonal influenza vaccination.

Library method: RT-PCR. Sequencing took place on an Illumina HiSeq 2500. The public reads were quality trimmed at Q25 with fastp and then assembled into clones with MiXCR by TCRdb, keeping productive beta chains. Each CDR3 protein gets just one entry, which takes the most common genes and DNA from the rows behind it. In this sample the table shows 750,000 to 850,000 distinct CDR3 sequences, roughly 20% of which occur a single time. The ten top clones hold roughly a tenth of the sample. This TCR came from a man in his fifties who received an inactivated influenza vaccine. Donor details come from another sample of the same person, matched by shared clones. The chain uses TRBV6-2 or TRBV6-3 and TRBJ1-5, with the D segment identity uncertain. Material: PBMCs from blood, obtained 5 days after vaccination. This receptor carries the CDR3 CASSSTLIPQHF. The DNA reads TGTGCCAGCAGTTCCACCCTCATCCCCCAGCATTTT.